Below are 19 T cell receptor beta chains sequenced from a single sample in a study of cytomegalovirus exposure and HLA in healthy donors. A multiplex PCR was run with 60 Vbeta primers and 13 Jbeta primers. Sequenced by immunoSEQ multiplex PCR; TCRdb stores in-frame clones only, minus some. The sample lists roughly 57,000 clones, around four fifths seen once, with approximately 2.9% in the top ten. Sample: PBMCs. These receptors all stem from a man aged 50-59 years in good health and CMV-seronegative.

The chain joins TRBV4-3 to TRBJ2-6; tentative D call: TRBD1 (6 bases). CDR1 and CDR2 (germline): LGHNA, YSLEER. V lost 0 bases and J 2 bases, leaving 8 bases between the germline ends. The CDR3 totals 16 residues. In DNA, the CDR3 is TGCGCCAGCAGCCAAGATGGGGGCGCTGGGGCCAACGTCCTGACTTTC. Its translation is CASSQDGGAGANVLTF.

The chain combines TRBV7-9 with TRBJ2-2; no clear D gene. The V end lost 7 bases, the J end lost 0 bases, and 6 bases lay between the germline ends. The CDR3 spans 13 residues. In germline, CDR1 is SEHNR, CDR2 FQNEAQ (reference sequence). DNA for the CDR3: TGTGCCAGCACCCACACGAACACCGGGGAGCTGTTTTTT. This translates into CASTHTNTGELFF.

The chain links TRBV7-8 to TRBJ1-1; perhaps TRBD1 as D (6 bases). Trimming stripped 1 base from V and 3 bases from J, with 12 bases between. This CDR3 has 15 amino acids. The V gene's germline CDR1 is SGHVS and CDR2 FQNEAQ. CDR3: CASSLGTGLDTEAFF. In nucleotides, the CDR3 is TGTGCCAGCAGCTTAGGAACAGGGTTAGACACTGAAGCTTTCTTT. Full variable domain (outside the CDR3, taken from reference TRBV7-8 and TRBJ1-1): GAGVSQSPRYKVAKRGQDVALRCDPISGHVSLFWYQQALGQGPEFLTYFQNEAQLDKSGLPSDRFFAERPEGSVSTLKIQRTQQEDSAVYLCASSLGTGLDTEAFFGQGTRLTVV.

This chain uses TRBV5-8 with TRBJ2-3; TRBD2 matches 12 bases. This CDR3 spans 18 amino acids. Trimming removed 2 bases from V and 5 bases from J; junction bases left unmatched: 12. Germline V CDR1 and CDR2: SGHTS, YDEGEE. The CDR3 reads CASSFGLAGNLGRDTQYF. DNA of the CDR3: TGTGCCAGCAGCTTTGGACTAGCGGGGAACCTCGGGAGAGATACGCAGTATTTT.

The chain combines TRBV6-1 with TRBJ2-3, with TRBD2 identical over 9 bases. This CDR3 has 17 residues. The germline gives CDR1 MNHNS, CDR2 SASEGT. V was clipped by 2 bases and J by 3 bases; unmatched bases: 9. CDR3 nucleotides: TGTGCCAGCAGTGAATGGGTCGGCGGGGGGGCGACAGATACGCAGTATTTT. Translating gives CASSEWVGGGATDTQYF.

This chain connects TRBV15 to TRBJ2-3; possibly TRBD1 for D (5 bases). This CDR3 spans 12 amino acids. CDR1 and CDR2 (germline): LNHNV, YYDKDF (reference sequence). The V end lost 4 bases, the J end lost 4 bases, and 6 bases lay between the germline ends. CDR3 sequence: CATSKGPDTQYF. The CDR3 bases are TGTGCCACCAGCAAGGGGCCAGATACGCAGTATTTT.

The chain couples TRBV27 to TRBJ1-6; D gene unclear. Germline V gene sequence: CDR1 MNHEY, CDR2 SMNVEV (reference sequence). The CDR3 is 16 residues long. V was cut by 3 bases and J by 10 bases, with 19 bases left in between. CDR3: CASSLLPQGGESPLHF. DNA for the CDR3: TGTGCCAGCAGTTTGTTACCCCAAGGCGGCGAGTCACCCCTCCACTTT.

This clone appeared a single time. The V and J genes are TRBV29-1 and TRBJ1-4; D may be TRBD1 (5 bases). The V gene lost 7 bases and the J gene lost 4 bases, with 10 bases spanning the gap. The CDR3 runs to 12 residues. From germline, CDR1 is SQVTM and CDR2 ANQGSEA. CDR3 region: CSGRGVNEKLFF. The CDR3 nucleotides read TGCAGCGGTCGGGGGGTTAATGAAAAACTGTTTTTT.

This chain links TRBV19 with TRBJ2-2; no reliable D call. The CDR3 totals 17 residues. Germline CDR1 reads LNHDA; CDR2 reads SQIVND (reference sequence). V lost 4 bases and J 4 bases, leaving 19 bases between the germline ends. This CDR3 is CASSTLLSVVSTGELFF. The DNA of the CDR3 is TGTGCCAGTAGTACACTCCTATCCGTGGTATCCACCGGGGAGCTGTTTTTT.

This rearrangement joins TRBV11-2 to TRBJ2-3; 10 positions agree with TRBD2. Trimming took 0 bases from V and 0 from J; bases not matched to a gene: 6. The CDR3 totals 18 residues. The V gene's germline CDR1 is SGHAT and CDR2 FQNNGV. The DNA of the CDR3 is TGTGCCAGCAGCTTAGAACTAGCGGGGACGACTAGCACAGATACGCAGTATTTT. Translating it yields CASSLELAGTTSTDTQYF.

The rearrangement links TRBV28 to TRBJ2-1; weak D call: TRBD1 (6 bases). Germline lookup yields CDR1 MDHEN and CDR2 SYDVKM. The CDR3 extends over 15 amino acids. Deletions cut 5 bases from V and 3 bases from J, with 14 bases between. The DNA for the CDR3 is TGTGCCAGCAGTGAACCACGGACAGTCTACAATGAGCAGTTCTTC. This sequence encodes CASSEPRTVYNEQFF.

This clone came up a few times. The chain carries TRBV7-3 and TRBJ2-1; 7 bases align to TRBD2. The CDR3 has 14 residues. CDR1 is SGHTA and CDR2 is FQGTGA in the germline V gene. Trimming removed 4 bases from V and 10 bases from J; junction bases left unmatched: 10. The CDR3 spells CASSSLPGGDEQFF. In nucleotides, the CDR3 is TGTGCCAGCAGCTCTCTCCCGGGGGGAGACGAGCAGTTCTTC.

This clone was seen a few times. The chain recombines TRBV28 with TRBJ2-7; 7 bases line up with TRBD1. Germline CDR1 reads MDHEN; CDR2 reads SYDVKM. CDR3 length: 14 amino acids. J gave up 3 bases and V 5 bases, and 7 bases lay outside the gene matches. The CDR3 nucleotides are TGTGCCAGCAGTCCGTCACAGGGGTTCTACGAGCAGTACTTC. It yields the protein CASSPSQGFYEQYF. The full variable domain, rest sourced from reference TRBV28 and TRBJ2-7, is DVKVTQSSRYLVKRTGEKVFLECVQDMDHENMFWYRQDPGLGLRLIYFSYDVKMKEKGDIPEGYSVSREKKERFSLILESASTNQTSMYLCASSPSQGFYEQYFGPGTRLTVT.

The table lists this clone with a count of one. The CDR3 loop reads CASSFPSGGPPSSYEQYF. The CDR3 DNA is TGTGCCAGCAGCTTCCCTAGCGGGGGCCCTCCCAGCTCCTACGAGCAGTACTTC. This sequence joins TRBV7-4 and TRBJ2-7; 10 bases align to TRBD2. CDR1 is SGHVT, CDR2 SQSDAQ, per germline. V lost 3 bases and J lost 0; bases outside the gene matches: 11. This CDR3 region has 18 residues.

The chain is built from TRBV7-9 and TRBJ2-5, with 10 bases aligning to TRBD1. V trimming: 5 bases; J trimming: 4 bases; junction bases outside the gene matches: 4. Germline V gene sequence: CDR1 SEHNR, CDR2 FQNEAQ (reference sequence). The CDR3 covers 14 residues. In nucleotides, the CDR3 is TGTGCCAGCAGCAAGACAGGGGGCGGAGAGACCCAGTACTTC. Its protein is CASSKTGGGETQYF.

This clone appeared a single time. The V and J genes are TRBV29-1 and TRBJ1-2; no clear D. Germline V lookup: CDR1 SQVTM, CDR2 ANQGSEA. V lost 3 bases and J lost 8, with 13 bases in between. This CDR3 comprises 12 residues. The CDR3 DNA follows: TGCAGCGTTGACGCAGACCCCAGGGGCTACACCTTC. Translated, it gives CSVDADPRGYTF.

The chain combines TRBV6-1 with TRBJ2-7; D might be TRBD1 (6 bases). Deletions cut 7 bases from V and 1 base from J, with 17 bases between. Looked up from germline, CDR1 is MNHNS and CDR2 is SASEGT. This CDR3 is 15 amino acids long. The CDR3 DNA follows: TGTGCCAGCATGAGGTTGGACAGAATTTCCTACGAGCAGTACTTC. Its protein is CASMRLDRISYEQYF.

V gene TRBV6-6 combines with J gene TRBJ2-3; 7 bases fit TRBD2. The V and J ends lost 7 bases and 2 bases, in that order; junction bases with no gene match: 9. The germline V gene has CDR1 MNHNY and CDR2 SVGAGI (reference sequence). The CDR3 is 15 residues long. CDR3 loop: CASTEAGGTTDTQYF. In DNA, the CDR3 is TGTGCCAGCACCGAAGCCGGGGGGACCACAGATACGCAGTATTTT.

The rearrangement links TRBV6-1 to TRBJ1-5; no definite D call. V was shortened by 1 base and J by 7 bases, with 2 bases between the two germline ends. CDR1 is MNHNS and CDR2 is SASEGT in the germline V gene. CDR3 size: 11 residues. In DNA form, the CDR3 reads TGTGCCAGCAGTGAAGTACAGCCCCAGCATTTT. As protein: CASSEVQPQHF.